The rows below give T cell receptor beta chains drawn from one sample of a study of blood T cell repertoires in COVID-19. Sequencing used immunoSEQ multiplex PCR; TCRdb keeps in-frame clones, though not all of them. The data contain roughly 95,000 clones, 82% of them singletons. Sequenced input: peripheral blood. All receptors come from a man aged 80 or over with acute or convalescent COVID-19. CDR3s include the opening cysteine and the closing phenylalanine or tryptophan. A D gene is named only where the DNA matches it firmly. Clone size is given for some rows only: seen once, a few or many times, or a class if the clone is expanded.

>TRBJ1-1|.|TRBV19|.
TGTGCCAGTAGTATGAAGGGGGACACCTGGGCTGAAGCTTTCTTT
CASSMKGDTWAEAFF
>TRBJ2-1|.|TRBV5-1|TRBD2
TGCGCCAGCAGCTTGAATTTTGTGACGGGGGGGCAAGATGAGCAGTTCTTC
CASSLNFVTGGQDEQFF
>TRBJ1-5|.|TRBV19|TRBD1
TGTGCCAGTCACAAGGGGGCTAGAAATCAGCCCCAGCATTTT
CASHKGARNQPQHF
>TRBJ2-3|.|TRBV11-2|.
TGTGCCAGCAGCTTAGTGTCCTGGGCGCAAGATACGCAGTATTTT
CASSLVSWAQDTQYF
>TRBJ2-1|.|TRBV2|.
TGTGCCAGCCGTCGGGCCTTCCAAGAGGGCAATGAGCAGTTCTTC
CASRRAFQEGNEQFF
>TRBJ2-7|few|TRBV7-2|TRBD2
TGTGCCAGCAGCTTGGGGGGGAGCACCTACGAGCAGTACTTC
CASSLGGSTYEQYF
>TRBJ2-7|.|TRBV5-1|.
TGCGCCAGCAGCGCGGGGCTATACGAGCAGTACTTC
CASSAGLYEQYF
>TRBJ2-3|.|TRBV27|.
TGTGCCAGCAGTCGGTGGGGCCTCACAGATACGCAGTATTTT
CASSRWGLTDTQYF
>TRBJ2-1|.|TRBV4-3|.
TGCGCCAGCAGCCAAGCGGTCGGGTACAATGAGCAGTTCTTC
CASSQAVGYNEQFF
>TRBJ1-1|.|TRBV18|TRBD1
TGTGCCAGCTCTCATTTCCCGACAGGGGCGAACACTGAAGCTTTCTTT
CASSHFPTGANTEAFF
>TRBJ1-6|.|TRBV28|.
TGTGCCAGCAGTTTGTGGACAGCCCTAAATTCACCCCTCCACTTT
CASSLWTALNSPLHF
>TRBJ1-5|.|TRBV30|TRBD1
TGTGCCTGGAGAGCCGGGACAGGCGGCAATCAGCCCCAGCATTTT
CAWRAGTGGNQPQHF
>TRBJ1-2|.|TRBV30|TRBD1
TGTGCCTGGAGTCCCCGGGACAGCCAGATCTATGGCTACACCTTC
CAWSPRDSQIYGYTF
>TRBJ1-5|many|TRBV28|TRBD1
TGTGCCAGCAGTTGGGGGACAGGGGATCAGCCCCAGCATTTT
CASSWGTGDQPQHF
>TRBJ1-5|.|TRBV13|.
TGTGCCAGCAGCCGTAGACCAGGGCCCCAGCATTTT
CASSRRPGPQHF
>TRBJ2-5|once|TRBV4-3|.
TGCGCCAGCAGCCAGGCTCCGGGAACCGGGGAGACCCAGTACTTC
CASSQAPGTGETQYF
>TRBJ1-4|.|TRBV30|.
TGTGCCTGGAGTCCGAAGGACTTAGGGGGAACTAATGAAAAACTGTTTTTT
CAWSPKDLGGTNEKLFF
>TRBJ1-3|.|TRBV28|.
TGTGCCAGCAGTTTTCGTGGAAACACCATATATTTT
CASSFRGNTIYF
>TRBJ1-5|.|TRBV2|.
TGTGCCAGCAGTCCCGGGCGGGGCAATCAGCCCCAGCATTTT
CASSPGRGNQPQHF
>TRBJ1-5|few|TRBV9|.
TGTGCCAGCGGCCCGGTGGGGGGAAATCAGCCCCAGCATTTT
CASGPVGGNQPQHF
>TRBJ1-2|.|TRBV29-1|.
TGCAGCGCCCGGGTAGGCCCCAACTATGGCTACACCTTC
CSARVGPNYGYTF
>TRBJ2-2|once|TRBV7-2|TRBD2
TGTGCCAGCAGCATCTTAGCGGGGGTGGCCGGGGAGCTGTTTTTT
CASSILAGVAGELFF
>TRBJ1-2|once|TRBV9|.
TGTGCCAGCAGCACTCTCGGAGCGTCCGGGGGCTACACCTTC
CASSTLGASGGYTF
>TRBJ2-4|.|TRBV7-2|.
TGTGCCAGCAGTGGCGGGATAGGAACCAAAAACATTCAGTACTTC
CASSGGIGTKNIQYF
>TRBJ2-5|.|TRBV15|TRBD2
TGTGCCACCAGCAGTCTTCTAGCGGGGGGACGGAGAGAGACCCAGTACTTC
CATSSLLAGGRRETQYF
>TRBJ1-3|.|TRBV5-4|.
TGTGCCAGCAGCTTGGGGCCCGACAGACCCTCTGGAAACACCATATATTTT
CASSLGPDRPSGNTIYF
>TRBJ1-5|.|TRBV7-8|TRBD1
TGTGCCAGCAGCGTCGGGACAGGGGGCAATCAGCCCCAGCATTTT
CASSVGTGGNQPQHF
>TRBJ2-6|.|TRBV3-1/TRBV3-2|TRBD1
TGTGCCAGCAGCCAGGAAAGGGACAGAACCGATTTCTCTGGGGCCAACGTCCTGACTTTC
CASSQERDRTDFSGANVLTF
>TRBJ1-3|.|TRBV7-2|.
TGTGCCAGCAGCTTCGGACATAGCTCTGGAAACACCATATATTTT
CASSFGHSSGNTIYF
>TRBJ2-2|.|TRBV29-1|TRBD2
TGCAGCGTTGCACGGCAGGGAGGGACCGGGGAGCTGTTTTTT
CSVARQGGTGELFF
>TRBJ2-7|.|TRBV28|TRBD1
TGTGCCAGCACCGCCGGGACAGGGTACTACGAGCAGTACTTC
CASTAGTGYYEQYF
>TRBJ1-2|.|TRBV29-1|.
TGCAGCGTCTCAGGGGAGACTAACTATGGCTACACCTTC
CSVSGETNYGYTF
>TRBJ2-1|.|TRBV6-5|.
TGTGCCAGCGGATTAAATAGGGGGGGTGGAGTTGAGCAGTTCTTC
CASGLNRGGGVEQFF
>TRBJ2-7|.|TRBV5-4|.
TGTGCCAGCAGCCGCCGGGACACAGCCTCCTACGAGCAGTACTTC
CASSRRDTASYEQYF
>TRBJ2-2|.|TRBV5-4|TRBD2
TGTGCCAGCAGCTTGATGCGGGAGAGTGGCGGGGAGCTGTTTTTT
CASSLMRESGGELFF
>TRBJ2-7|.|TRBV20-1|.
TGCAGTGCTAGTCCCCCTGGCAGGGGCTACGAGCAGTACTTC
CSASPPGRGYEQYF
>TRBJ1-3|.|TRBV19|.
TGTGCCAGTAGTATAGATTCGGCGGGCAGGATGATCTCTGGAAACACCATATATTTT
CASSIDSAGRMISGNTIYF
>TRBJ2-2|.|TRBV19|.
TGTGCCAGTAGTATCCTGTGGTCCGGACAGAACACCGGGGAGCTGTTTTTT
CASSILWSGQNTGELFF
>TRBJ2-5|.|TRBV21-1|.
TGTGCCAGCAGGCGAAAGAGGGTCCAAGAGACCCAGTACTTC
CASRRKRVQETQYF
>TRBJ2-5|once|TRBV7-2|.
TGTGCCAGCAGCCGGGACAACCAAGAGACCCAGTACTTC
CASSRDNQETQYF
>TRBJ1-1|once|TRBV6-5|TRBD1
TGTGCCAGCAGGGACAGGGGCGAGACCCGGGCTGAAGCTTTCTTT
CASRDRGETRAEAFF